Listed below are T cell receptor beta chains from one sample, sequenced in a study of shared clonotypes between healthy human individuals. Clones were sequenced by immunoSEQ multiplex PCR, and TCRdb holds only the in-frame ones, with some missing. This table has around 2.5 million clones, over 85% appearing once. Material: naive CD4+ T cells from PBMCs. The receptors were sampled from a young man in good health. Some clones in this sample may be carry-over from other donors' samples. CDR3s include the opening cysteine and the closing phenylalanine or tryptophan. The order of the fields is V gene, clone size, D gene, J gene, CDR3 DNA, CDR3 protein. The D gene is left open where the match is weak. A row's size may be missing; if present it is once, few, many or a size class.

v_gene: TRBV6-6; abundance: -; d_gene: -; j_gene: TRBJ1-1; CDR3nt: TGTGCCAGCAGTTACTTCCAAGGGGGTGAAGCTTTCTTT; CDR3aa: CASSYFQGGEAFF
v_gene: TRBV4-2; abundance: few; d_gene: -; j_gene: TRBJ1-1; CDR3nt: TGTGCCAGCAGCCAGATGGACAGACGAGAAGCTTTCTTT; CDR3aa: CASSQMDRREAFF
v_gene: TRBV28; abundance: -; d_gene: TRBD2; j_gene: TRBJ2-7; CDR3nt: TGTGCCAGCAGTTCACTCCGTAGCGGGTACCCCTCCTACGAGCAGTACTTC; CDR3aa: CASSSLRSGYPSYEQYF
v_gene: TRBV29-1; abundance: -; d_gene: TRBD1; j_gene: TRBJ1-5; CDR3nt: TGCAGCGTTGCAGGGACAGGGCGACAGCCCCAGCATTTT; CDR3aa: CSVAGTGRQPQHF
v_gene: TRBV28; abundance: -; d_gene: TRBD1; j_gene: TRBJ1-5; CDR3nt: TGTGCCAGCAGAGGGGGCACAAAGGGAAGGAATCAGCCCCAGCATTTT; CDR3aa: CASRGGTKGRNQPQHF
v_gene: TRBV11-2; abundance: once; d_gene: -; j_gene: TRBJ2-7; CDR3nt: TGTGCCAGCAACGCCCGACAGGCCCGCTACGAGCAGTACTTC; CDR3aa: CASNARQARYEQYF
v_gene: TRBV5-1; abundance: -; d_gene: -; j_gene: TRBJ2-1; CDR3nt: TGCGCCAGCAGCTTGGTTTATTCCGGGACCAAAGCTTACAATGAGCAGTTCTTC; CDR3aa: CASSLVYSGTKAYNEQFF
v_gene: TRBV5-1; abundance: -; d_gene: -; j_gene: TRBJ1-4; CDR3nt: TGCGCCAGCAGCTTGGAACAGGTGGGGACCGAAAAACTGTTTTTT; CDR3aa: CASSLEQVGTEKLFF
v_gene: TRBV28; abundance: -; d_gene: TRBD1; j_gene: TRBJ1-1; CDR3nt: TGTGCCAGCCGCCAGGGGGTGATCACTGAAGCTTTCTTT; CDR3aa: CASRQGVITEAFF
v_gene: TRBV7-2; abundance: -; d_gene: TRBD2; j_gene: TRBJ2-1; CDR3nt: TGTGCCAGCAGCTTAGTGACTAGCGGTGACAATGAGCAGTTCTTC; CDR3aa: CASSLVTSGDNEQFF
v_gene: TRBV10-3; abundance: -; d_gene: TRBD1; j_gene: TRBJ2-1; CDR3nt: TGTGCCATCAGAAGACAGGGAACCAGCTCCTACAATGAGCAGTTCTTC; CDR3aa: CAIRRQGTSSYNEQFF
v_gene: TRBV5-1; abundance: -; d_gene: -; j_gene: TRBJ1-1; CDR3nt: TGCGCCAGCAGCTTGGCTCAAAGCGTGAACACTGAAGCTTTCTTT; CDR3aa: CASSLAQSVNTEAFF
v_gene: TRBV28; abundance: -; d_gene: -; j_gene: TRBJ1-2; CDR3nt: TGTGCCAGCATCGCGGCGGGGGGTGGCTACACCTTC; CDR3aa: CASIAAGGGYTF
v_gene: TRBV30; abundance: once; d_gene: -; j_gene: TRBJ1-4; CDR3nt: TGTGCCTGGAGTGGGGGCACTAATGAAAAACTGTTTTTT; CDR3aa: CAWSGGTNEKLFF
v_gene: TRBV27; abundance: -; d_gene: TRBD1; j_gene: TRBJ1-5; CDR3nt: TGTGCCAGTAAGGGACAGGCTAATCAGCCCCAGCATTTT; CDR3aa: CASKGQANQPQHF
v_gene: TRBV7-2; abundance: once; d_gene: -; j_gene: TRBJ2-7; CDR3nt: TGTGCCAGCAGCTTAGGCGGTGGGGACGAGCAGTACTTC; CDR3aa: CASSLGGGDEQYF
v_gene: TRBV7-2; abundance: -; d_gene: -; j_gene: TRBJ1-1; CDR3nt: TGTGCCAGCAGCTCCCAGGGGATTCTGAACACTGAAGCTTTCTTT; CDR3aa: CASSSQGILNTEAFF
v_gene: TRBV7-9; abundance: once; d_gene: TRBD2; j_gene: TRBJ2-7; CDR3nt: TGTGCCAGCAGCCCCTTACTAGCGGGAGAGTACGAGCAGTACTTC; CDR3aa: CASSPLLAGEYEQYF
v_gene: TRBV4-3; abundance: -; d_gene: -; j_gene: TRBJ1-6; CDR3nt: TGCGCCAGCAGCCAAGCCCCAACAGGGTTCTATAATTCACCCCTCCACTTT; CDR3aa: CASSQAPTGFYNSPLHF
v_gene: TRBV9; abundance: -; d_gene: -; j_gene: TRBJ2-2; CDR3nt: TGTGCCAGCAGCGTAGATGGACACGGGGAGCTGTTTTTT; CDR3aa: CASSVDGHGELFF